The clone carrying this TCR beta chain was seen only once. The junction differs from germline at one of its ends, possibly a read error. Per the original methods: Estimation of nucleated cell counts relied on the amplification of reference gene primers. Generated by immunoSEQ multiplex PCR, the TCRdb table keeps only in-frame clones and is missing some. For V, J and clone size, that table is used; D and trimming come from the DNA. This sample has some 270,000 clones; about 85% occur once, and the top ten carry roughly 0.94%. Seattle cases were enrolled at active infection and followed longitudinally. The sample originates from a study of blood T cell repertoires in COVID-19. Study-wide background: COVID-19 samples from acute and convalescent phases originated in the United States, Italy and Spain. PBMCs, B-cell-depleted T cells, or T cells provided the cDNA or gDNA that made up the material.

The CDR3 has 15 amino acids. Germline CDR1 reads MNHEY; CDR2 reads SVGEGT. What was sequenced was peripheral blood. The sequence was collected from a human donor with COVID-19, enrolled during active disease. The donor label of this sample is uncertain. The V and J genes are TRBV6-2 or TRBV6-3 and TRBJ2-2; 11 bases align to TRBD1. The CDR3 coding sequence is TGTGCCAGCATTTACGGACAGGGGGCCGACGGGGAGCTGTTTTTT. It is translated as CASIYGQGADGELFF.